The clone carrying this T cell receptor (beta chain) has only one observation. Its antigen is currently unknown. Possible read error: a much larger clone is one base away. The data are from a study of Graves' ophthalmopathy and Graves' hyperthyroidism. Study information: The blood sample was drawn at first diagnosis and before any treatment.

Study-level results: Most expanded thyroid clonotypes above 0.001 frequency also appeared in blood.

Stable hyperthyroidism meant no ophthalmopathy within 18 months of follow-up. Patients with other autoimmune diseases, uncontrolled infections, pregnancy or lactation were excluded. From RNA, the CDR3 regions of TCR beta chains were amplified and sequenced. HTBI-primed RT-PCR formed the first round, and a multiplex PCR formed the second. Each CDR3 protein is one row after TCRdb ran MiXCR on the multiplex PCR reads. The repertoire holds roughly 610,000 distinct CDR3 sequences, with about 20% as singletons. The CDR3 has 13 residues. Trimming took off 5 bases at V and 4 bases at J, with 12 bases between the two ends. CDR1 and CDR2 (germline): SQVTM, ANQGSEA.

This chain connects TRBV29-1 to TRBJ1-5; D is ambiguous. Sequencing was done on a sample of peripheral blood. The receptor comes from a woman younger than 30 with stable Graves' hyperthyroidism. Some clones in this sample may be carry-over from other donors' samples. CDR3 residues: CSVSASLNQPQHF. Written as DNA, the CDR3 is TGCAGCGTTAGTGCCTCCCTTAATCAGCCCCAGCATTTT.